This T cell receptor beta chain was observed in a study of T cell changes during pregnancy in multiple sclerosis. Germline trimming cut 1 base from V and 2 bases from J; bases unmatched to any gene: 6. The CDR3 sequence is 16 residues long. Germline-derived CDR1 and CDR2 are MNHEY and SVGAGI. Measured with immunoSEQ multiplex PCR; TCRdb has only the in-frame clones, and not every one. The table records roughly 18,000 clones, around nine tenths of them present only once. The gene calls are TRBV6-5 and TRBJ1-2; 8 bases map to TRBD1. This receptor was identified in a female donor in good health, enrolled as a control in a pregnancy study. Sequencing used CD8+ T cells from peripheral blood mononuclear cells, obtained after pregnancy. The CDR3 DNA reads as TGTGCCAGCAGTTACTATCGGGACAGGTTGAACTATGGCTACACCTTC. It is translated as CASSYYRDRLNYGYTF.